The 10 T cell receptor beta chains below all came from one sample that was sequenced in a study of fetal regulatory T cell absence and autoimmunity. The method was immunoSEQ multiplex PCR; TCRdb's version includes in-frame clones alone and lacks a portion of them. The sample comprises about 95,000 clones, approximately 75% of which are singletons, and 1.5% to 2.5% rests with the top ten. The source material was pancreas tissue. These receptors were obtained from a male donor with IPEX syndrome.

The CDR3 DNA is TGTGCCAGCAGTGAATTTAGCGGCACAGATACGCAGTATTTT. Amino acid sequence: CASSEFSGTDTQYF. The chain uses TRBV2 and TRBJ2-3, with D maybe TRBD2 (5 bases). CDR1 is SNHLY and CDR2 is FYNNEI in the germline V gene. CDR3 length: 14 residues. Trimming pared 2 bases from V and 1 base from J, leaving 7 bases between.

This chain joins TRBV5-1 and TRBJ1-1; possible D gene TRBD1, 6 bases. V gave up 2 bases and J gave up 5 bases, with 10 bases separating them. The CDR3 runs to 13 residues. Germline loops: CDR1 SGHRS, CDR2 YFSETQ. CDR3 region: CASSFLQGTEAFF. CDR3 DNA sequence: TGCGCCAGCAGCTTTTTACAGGGAACTGAAGCTTTCTTT.

The gene calls are TRBV5-4 and TRBJ2-5, with 9 positions matching TRBD1. The CDR3 sequence is 14 residues long. CDR1 is SGHNT, CDR2 YYREEE, per germline (reference sequence). J gave up 6 bases and V 0 bases, and 3 bases lay outside the gene matches. The CDR3 region is CASSLGDREKTQYF. The CDR3 DNA is TGTGCCAGCAGCTTGGGGGACAGGGAAAAGACCCAGTACTTC.

The J gene is TRBJ2-7, the V gene TRBV7-2; 12 nucleotides agree with TRBD2. This CDR3 region has 13 residues. V lost 8 bases, J lost 2 bases, and 1 base stayed unmatched. CDR1 SGHTA and CDR2 FQGNSA come from the germline V gene. CDR3: CASGLAGTYEQYF. The CDR3 bases are TGTGCCAGCGGACTAGCGGGAACCTACGAGCAGTACTTC.

CDR3 nucleotide sequence: TGTGCCATCAGTAGGACTACTAGCGGGAACACCTACGAGCAGTACTTC. Its protein is CAISRTTSGNTYEQYF. This sequence joins TRBV10-3 and TRBJ2-7, with 10 nucleotides matching TRBD2. CDR1 is ENHRY, CDR2 SYGVKD, per germline. V was pared by 5 bases and J by 2 bases, with 9 bases of the junction left unmatched. The length of the CDR3 is 16 residues.

The V gene is TRBV4-1, the J gene TRBJ1-2, with D perhaps matching TRBD1 (6 bases). The CDR3 has 12 residues. Germline V gene lookup returns CDR1 MGHRA and CDR2 YSYEKL. Trimming shortened V by 2 bases and J by 5 bases, and 6 bases separated the two germline ends. In DNA, the CDR3 is TGCGCCAGCAGCCAAACAGGGTATGGCTACACCTTC. Its translation: CASSQTGYGYTF.

The chain uses TRBV19 and TRBJ2-4; D gene ambiguous. V lost 0 bases to trimming and J lost 4 bases, with 7 bases between them. The CDR3 is 14 residues long. Per germline, CDR1 LNHDA and CDR2 SQIVND (reference sequence). Here the CDR3 reads CASSIDRRKNIQYF. CDR3 DNA: TGTGCCAGTAGTATAGATAGAAGGAAAAACATTCAGTACTTC.

This clone was seen once. The chain carries TRBV4-2 and TRBJ1-2; 10 bases are a match to TRBD1. Germline CDR1 and CDR2: LGHNA and YNFKEQ. The trim removed 2 bases at V and 3 bases at J, leaving 3 bases unmatched. This CDR3 contains 15 residues. The CDR3 loop reads CASSQSGTGDYGYTF. In DNA form, the CDR3 reads TGTGCCAGCAGCCAAAGTGGGACAGGGGACTATGGCTACACCTTC.

This clone was recorded a few times. The CDR3 DNA is TGTGCCAGCAGCCCCGGAGTGACGGCCCAAGATACGCAGTATTTT. As protein: CASSPGVTAQDTQYF. The chain is built from TRBV9 and TRBJ2-3; D unclear. Trimming shortened V by 4 bases and J by 5 bases, and 17 bases separated the two germline ends. CDR3 length equals 15 residues. The germline V gene has CDR1 SGDLS and CDR2 YYNGEE.

The rearrangement links TRBV10-1 to TRBJ1-1; D is perhaps TRBD1 (6 bases). Trimming pared 6 bases from V and 3 bases from J, leaving 11 bases between. CDR3 length equals 13 residues. CDR1 is WNHNN, CDR2 SYGVQD, per germline (reference sequence). The CDR3 nucleotides read TGCGCCAGCAGAAGGACAGTCGACACTGAAGCTTTCTTT. Translation gives CASRRTVDTEAFF.